The clone carrying this T cell receptor beta chain was seen only a few times. What it binds is unknown. The data are from a study of shared clonotypes between healthy human individuals. Study context: Researchers assigned three CD4 naive, three CD4 memory, two CD8 naive and one CD8 memory plate to each donor.

Some clones are missing from TCRdb's copy, which holds only in-frame ones; the method was immunoSEQ multiplex PCR. This table has some 2,100,000 clones, approximately 96% appearing once. Memory CD4+ cells were the fraction left after CD45RA+ naive selection. Germline lookup yields CDR1 ENHRY and CDR2 SYGVKD. The CDR3 runs to 14 residues. V lost 3 bases to trimming and J lost 5 bases; unmatched junction nucleotides: 5. Study-level results: Across subsets, estimated richness was generally greater for naive than for memory populations. Donor clonotype sharing was expected to depend on sequencing depth.

Sequences were obtained from naive CD4+ T cells sorted from blood. Subset meaning: CD45RA+ positively selected. The V call is TRBV10-3, the J call TRBJ1-2, with 8 bases matching TRBD1. This TCR came from a man aged 18 to 30 in good health. The CDR3 sequence: CAISELRTGYGYTF. The CDR3 bases are TGTGCCATCAGTGAATTAAGGACAGGGTATGGCTACACCTTC.